One sample yielded the 8 T cell receptor beta chains listed below, sequenced in a study of CD8 T cells in ankylosing spondylitis. From the 5' RACE reads, TCRdb called clonotypes with MiXCR, one entry per CDR3 protein. The table records over 150,000 distinct CDR3 sequences, more than 10% of them present only once. What was sequenced was blood, either unsorted or a sorted T cell fraction (not recorded which). The receptor set was obtained from a male donor with ankylosing spondylitis or in good health (not recorded which).

The gene calls are TRBV18 and TRBJ1-1, with D perhaps matching TRBD1 (5 bases). The CDR3 sequence is 13 residues long. Germline values: CDR1 KGHSH, CDR2 LQKENI. The ends were cut back, 2 bases at V and 6 bases at J, with 10 bases in the middle. DNA for the CDR3: TGTGCCAGCTCACCAGGGGGGTTTGCTGAAGCTTTCTTT. Translating gives CASSPGGFAEAFF.

The chain joins TRBV4-1 to TRBJ2-5, with D perhaps matching TRBD2 (6 bases). The ends were cut back, 3 bases at V and 5 bases at J, with 19 bases in the middle. This CDR3 has 16 residues. Germline V gene lookup returns CDR1 MGHRA and CDR2 YSYEKL. This CDR3 is CASSQALEGGWETQYF. DNA of the CDR3: TGCGCCAGCAGCCAGGCCTTGGAGGGTGGGTGGGAGACCCAGTACTTC.

V gene TRBV7-9 combines with J gene TRBJ2-1; 10 positions agree with TRBD1. Germline-derived CDR1 and CDR2 are SEHNR and FQNEAQ (reference sequence). V was clipped by 4 bases and J by 5 bases; unmatched bases: 8. The CDR3 loop spans 16 amino acids. The CDR3 loop is CASSSTPGQGHNEQFF. The CDR3 nucleotides are TGTGCCAGCAGCTCAACTCCGGGACAGGGGCACAATGAGCAGTTCTTC.

The rearrangement joins TRBV3-1 to TRBJ2-5; TRBD2 matches 7 bases. Germline V gives CDR1 LGHDT, CDR2 YNNKEL (reference sequence). CDR3 length: 14 residues. With V trimmed by 5 bases and J by 3 bases, 6 bases remained unmatched. CDR3 DNA: TGTGCCAGCAGCGTTAGCGGGTTTGAAGAGACCCAGTACTTC. Translated, it gives CASSVSGFEETQYF.

As to this clonotype: A read error may produce the germline difference seen at one junction end. The rearrangement uses TRBV3-1 and TRBJ2-2; 10 bases fit TRBD2. This CDR3 has 17 amino acids. CDR1 is LGHDT and CDR2 is YNNKEL in the germline V gene (reference sequence). The CDR3 DNA sequence: TGTGCCACCAGCCAAGAGGTGGCTAGCGGGAGCATCGGGGAGCTGTTTTTT. Its protein is CATSQEVASGSIGELFF.

This clonotype has a handful of counts. The chain employs TRBV7-6 and TRBJ2-7, with D uncertain. The CDR3 loop spans 16 amino acids. V lost 5 bases, J lost 0 bases, and 17 bases lay in between. CDR1 is SGHVS, CDR2 FNYEAQ, per germline. The CDR3 protein is CASSLEPLTRSYEQYF. DNA for the CDR3: TGTGCCAGCAGCCTAGAACCACTCACACGCTCCTACGAGCAGTACTTC. Filled out from reference TRBV7-6 and TRBJ2-7, the complete variable domain reads GAGVSQSPRYKVTKRGQDVALRCDPISGHVSLYWYRQALGQGPEFLTYFNYEAQQDKSGLPNDRFSAERPEGSISTLTIQRTEQRDSAMYRCASSLEPLTRSYEQYFGPGTRLTVT.

The chain couples TRBV4-1 to TRBJ1-4; D not certain. Deletions cut 2 bases from V and 10 bases from J, with 14 bases between. The CDR3 is 14 residues long. Germline loops: CDR1 MGHRA, CDR2 YSYEKL. The CDR3 coding sequence is TGCGCCAGCAGCCAACCCTTAGAACCGGGAAAACTGTTTTTT. Translated, it gives CASSQPLEPGKLFF.

This clonotype has just a few counts. The V gene is TRBV19, the J gene TRBJ1-1; 10 bases align to TRBD1. Germline CDR1 reads LNHDA; CDR2 reads SQIVND (reference sequence). The CDR3 sequence is 15 residues long. With V trimmed by 6 bases and J by 1 base, 5 bases remained unmatched. The CDR3 spells CASRGTGDKNTEAFF. The CDR3 DNA reads as TGTGCCAGTAGAGGGACAGGGGACAAGAACACTGAAGCTTTCTTT.